The 18 T cell receptor beta chains reported below all come from one sample, sequenced in a study of identical twins. TCRdb called the 5' RACE reads again in MiXCR, with one record for every CDR3 protein. The data show roughly 700,000 distinct CDR3 sequences, with under 9% seen just once and 0.75% to 1% held by the top ten. This sample was also put to use in a study of yellow fever vaccine responses in identical twins.

The sequenced sample was PBMCs. The receptor set was obtained from a woman between 18 and 29 years old in good health.

In regard to this clonotype: An end of the junction differs from the germline gene, which may be a read error. V is TRBV6-1 and J is TRBJ1-5, with D tentatively TRBD1 (5 bases). Germline V lookup: CDR1 MNHNS, CDR2 SASEGT. CDR3 length: 15 residues. CDR3 coding DNA: TGTGCCAGCAGTGAGTGGGGGGTGAGCAATCAGCCCCAGCAGTTT. It codes for CASSEWGVSNQPQQF.

This clonotype was counted at least ten times. The chain has TRBV3-1 and TRBJ2-4; D could derive from TRBD1 or TRBD2 (5 bases each). In germline, CDR1 is LGHDT, CDR2 YNNKEL (reference sequence). Trimming pared 6 bases from V and 12 bases from J, leaving 12 bases between. The CDR3 runs to 11 residues. CDR3 in DNA: TGTGCCAGCAGACGGGGACCCCATCAGTACTTC. The encoded protein is CASRRGPHQYF.

The J gene is TRBJ2-7, the V gene TRBV7-2; 7 bases agree with TRBD2. CDR1 is SGHTA, CDR2 FQGNSA, per germline. CDR3 length equals 15 residues. V was clipped by 5 bases and J by 3 bases; unmatched bases: 10. For the CDR3, the DNA is TGTGCCAGCAGCACCAGAGCGGGGAGCCTCTACGAGCAGTACTTC. Amino acids: CASSTRAGSLYEQYF.

V gene TRBV2 combines with J gene TRBJ2-5; possible D gene TRBD2, 7 bases. V was shortened by 6 bases and J by 4 bases, with 15 bases between the two germline ends. The CDR3 is made up of 14 amino acids. Germline values: CDR1 SNHLY, CDR2 FYNNEI. The CDR3 here is CASRSAGAGETQYF. The CDR3 DNA reads TGTGCCAGCAGGAGCGCGGGGGCGGGAGAGACCCAGTACTTC.

This clonotype was counted between two and nine times. The J gene is TRBJ2-5, the V gene TRBV2, with D tentatively TRBD2 (6 bases). Germline assignment: CDR1 SNHLY and CDR2 FYNNEI. V was cut by 5 bases and J by 5 bases, with 15 bases left in between. The CDR3 covers 14 residues. The DNA of the CDR3 is TGTGCCAGCAGTTCTAGACTAGGGGTGGAGACCCAGTACTTC. Its protein product is CASSSRLGVETQYF.

The chain combines TRBV20-1 with TRBJ1-6, with D maybe TRBD1 (5 bases). The CDR3 is made up of 16 amino acids. The ends were cut back, 2 bases at V and 7 bases at J, with 18 bases in the middle. In germline, CDR1 is DFQATT, CDR2 SNEGSKA (reference sequence). The CDR3 DNA reads as TGCAGTGCTAGACATGCCGGGGCGGGGAGCAATTCACCCCTCCACTTT. Amino acid sequence: CSARHAGAGSNSPLHF.

The chain links TRBV4-1 to TRBJ2-2, with a weak D call TRBD1 (6 bases). There are 17 residues in the CDR3. The ends were cut back, 0 bases at V and 5 bases at J, with 16 bases in the middle. Germline assignment: CDR1 MGHRA and CDR2 YSYEKL. The CDR3, as DNA: TGCGCCAGCAGCCAAGAAGGGGCTTTACAGGGTACCGGGGAGCTGTTTTTT. Encoded protein: CASSQEGALQGTGELFF.

The count of this clonotype is one. The V call is TRBV5-1, the J call TRBJ2-7; D ambiguous. Trimming pared 0 bases from V and 0 bases from J, leaving 10 bases between. CDR3 length equals 15 residues. Germline values: CDR1 SGHRS, CDR2 YFSETQ. The CDR3 DNA is TGCGCCAGCAGCTTGGCCGTCACGAGCTCCTACGAGCAGTACTTC. Translation: CASSLAVTSSYEQYF.

Regarding this clonotype: Being one base from a much bigger clone, this may be a read error. The V and J genes are TRBV12-5 and TRBJ2-7; TRBD2 matches at 11 bases. The length of the CDR3 is 22 residues. Germline CDR1 reads LGHNT; CDR2 reads FRNRAP. The CDR3 protein is CASGFWAVPKLAGARSSCEQYF. DNA for the CDR3: TGTGCTAGTGGTTTCTGGGCAGTTCCCAAACTAGCGGGAGCTCGGAGCTCCTGCGAGCAGTACTTC. The variable domain in full, with the rest retrieved from reference TRBV12-5 and TRBJ2-7, is DARVTQTPRHKVTEMGQEVTMRCQPILGHNTVFWYRQTMMQGLELLAYFRNRAPLDDSGMPKDRFSAEMPDATLATLKIQPSEPRDSAVYFCASGFWAVPKLAGARSSCEQYFGPGTRLTVT.

DNA of the CDR3: TGTGCCAGCAGCGAAAAAGGGAGACGGACTAGCTCCTACGAGCAGTACTTC. This translates into CASSEKGRRTSSYEQYF. The V and J genes are TRBV6-4 and TRBJ2-7, with 7 bases that match TRBD2. Unmatched junction bases numbered 14, after V lost 6 bases and J lost 0 bases. The CDR3 spans 17 residues. Germline V gene data show CDR1 as MRHNA and CDR2 as SNTAGT.

This clonotype was seen a few times. The genes are TRBV4-2 and TRBJ2-4; 10 nucleotides agree with TRBD2. In germline, CDR1 is LGHNA, CDR2 YNFKEQ. This CDR3 spans 18 amino acids. Trimming cost V 0 bases and J 4 bases; bases outside gene matches: 9. CDR3 in DNA: TGTGCCAGCAGCCAAGAAGATTCTCTAGCGGGGGCTAAAAACATTCAGTACTTC. Protein product: CASSQEDSLAGAKNIQYF.

This clonotype has just a few counts. This chain connects TRBV18 to TRBJ2-7; 7 bases are a match to TRBD1. The germline CDR1 and CDR2 sequences are KGHSH and LQKENI. CDR3 length equals 16 residues. V shed 0 bases and J 0 bases; nucleotides not matched to a gene: 5. The CDR3 is CASSPPDRNYSYEQYF. CDR3 sequence (DNA): TGTGCCAGCTCACCACCGGACAGGAACTACTCCTACGAGCAGTACTTC.

The chain recombines TRBV20-1 with TRBJ2-3; D tentatively fits TRBD1 or TRBD2 (5 bases each). Between the trimmed V and J ends, which lost 0 bases and 8 bases, there was a span of 24 bases. Looked up from germline, CDR1 is DFQATT and CDR2 is SNEGSKA (reference sequence). This CDR3 spans 17 amino acids. This chain's CDR3 is CSARDPSRQISEATQYF. In nucleotides, the CDR3 is TGCAGTGCTAGAGACCCTAGCCGACAGATAAGCGAGGCTACGCAGTATTTT.

The rearrangement uses TRBV11-1 and TRBJ2-7, with D possibly matching TRBD1 (5 bases). There are 15 residues in the CDR3. Germline V gene sequence: CDR1 SGHAT, CDR2 FQDESV (reference sequence). Trimming removed 3 bases from V and 2 bases from J, with 14 bases in between. The CDR3 DNA reads TGTGCCAGCAGCTTTCGGCCTAGGGGTACCTACGAGCAGTACTTC. Translation: CASSFRPRGTYEQYF. Supplemented by reference TRBV11-1 and TRBJ2-7, the full variable domain reads EAEVAQSPRYKITEKSQAVAFWCDPISGHATLYWYRQILGQGPELLVQFQDESVVDDSQLPKDRFSAERLKGVDSTLKIQPAELGDSAMYLCASSFRPRGTYEQYFGPGTRLTVT.

This clonotype showed up just a few times. The rearrangement joins TRBV28 to TRBJ2-7; 11 bases align to TRBD2. Germline V gives CDR1 MDHEN, CDR2 SYDVKM. Germline trimming cut 6 bases from V and 1 base from J; bases unmatched to any gene: 8. This CDR3 has 16 amino acids. In DNA, the CDR3 is TGTGCCAGCAGCTACACTAGCGGGAGTCAATCCTACGAGCAGTACTTC. It translates to CASSYTSGSQSYEQYF.

This chain joins TRBV21-1 and TRBJ2-3; the table's D call TRBD1 went unverified against the DNA. TRBV21-1 is reported as a pseudogene. The CDR3 consists of 14 residues. The CDR3 DNA follows: TGTGCCAGCAGCAAAGCTCCAGGGTCAGATACGCAGTATTTT. Its protein product is CASSKAPGSDTQYF.

V gene TRBV3-1 combines with J gene TRBJ2-6; tentatively, D is TRBD1 (7 bases). This CDR3 comprises 18 residues. Germline values: CDR1 LGHDT, CDR2 YNNKEL (reference sequence). The V end lost 11 bases, the J end lost 1 base, and 24 bases lay between the germline ends. The CDR3 is CAFSPTDREVSGANVLTF. As DNA, the CDR3 is TGTGCCTTCAGTCCGACTGACAGGGAGGTTTCTGGGGCCAACGTCCTGACTTTC.

A word on this clonotype: With a much larger clone just one base away, this may be a read error. V usage is TRBV20-1 and J usage is TRBJ2-1; TRBD2 might be the D (6 bases). The germline gives CDR1 DFQATT, CDR2 SNEGSKA (reference sequence). V was trimmed by 6 bases and J by 15 bases, leaving 24 bases between them. The CDR3 covers 13 residues. The CDR3 DNA reads as TGCAGTGCCTTACTAGATGCCGGCACTAGCATGTTCTTC. The encoded protein is CSALLDAGTSMFF.